What follows are 24 T cell receptor beta chains derived from one specimen sequenced in a study of blood T cell repertoires in COVID-19. The protocol was immunoSEQ multiplex PCR, while the TCRdb copy is restricted to in-frame clones and leaves out a portion. Of around 110,000 clones listed, about nine tenths were seen once; the top ten hold less than 2%. The sequenced sample was peripheral blood. The receptors were gathered from a human donor with active COVID-19. The donor label of this sample is uncertain.

The V gene is TRBV7-3, the J gene TRBJ1-2; 9 bases are shared with TRBD1. J gave up 8 bases and V 5 bases, and 9 bases lay outside the gene matches. The CDR3 is 14 amino acids. Looked up from germline, CDR1 is SGHTA and CDR2 is FQGTGA. In DNA, the CDR3 is TGTGCCAGCAGCCAAACCGGGACAGGGCTCGGCTACACCTTC. Protein product: CASSQTGTGLGYTF.

V usage is TRBV5-1 and J usage is TRBJ2-4; 7 bases are shared with TRBD1. Germline-derived CDR1 and CDR2 are SGHRS and YFSETQ. The CDR3 sequence is 18 residues long. The trim removed 0 bases at V and 2 bases at J, leaving 11 bases unmatched. CDR3 residues: CASSLGETGPGTKNIQYF. The CDR3 DNA sequence: TGCGCCAGCAGCTTGGGGGAGACAGGGCCGGGGACCAAAAACATTCAGTACTTC.

This CDR3 is CASSVWRQGGEAFF. CDR3 DNA: TGTGCCAGCAGTGTATGGCGACAGGGAGGTGAAGCTTTCTTT. This chain links TRBV2 with TRBJ1-1; 7 bases match TRBD1. V shed 4 bases, J shed 7 bases, and the junction held 9 bases outside the gene matches. The CDR3 loop spans 14 amino acids. CDR1 is SNHLY and CDR2 is FYNNEI in the germline V gene.

This sequence joins TRBV7-2 and TRBJ2-2; perhaps TRBD2 as D (5 bases). The CDR3 spans 14 residues. Germline CDR1 and CDR2: SGHTA and FQGNSA. V was trimmed by 2 bases and J by 6 bases, leaving 10 bases between them. In nucleotides, the CDR3 is TGTGCCAGCAGCTTAAACACGGAGGCCGGGGAGCTGTTTTTT. This translates into CASSLNTEAGELFF.

V and J are TRBV3-1 (or the pseudogene TRBV3-2) and TRBJ1-1, with 7 bases aligning to TRBD1. Germline CDR1 is LGHDT and CDR2 is YNNKEL (reference sequence). This CDR3 comprises 16 residues. With V trimmed by 4 bases and J by 4 bases, 12 bases remained unmatched. CDR3 coding DNA: TGTGCCAGCAGCCCTTTTCAAGGGGCAGGGGGCACTGAAGCTTTCTTT. Protein sequence: CASSPFQGAGGTEAFF.

This chain links TRBV7-3 with TRBJ2-2, with D unresolved. The CDR3 covers 13 residues. The V gene's germline CDR1 is SGHTA and CDR2 FQGTGA. Trimming cost V 7 bases and J 6 bases, with 12 bases left between them. CDR3 nucleotide sequence: TGTGCCAGCACCCTTCCTGGAGCCGGGGAGCTGTTTTTT. Protein: CASTLPGAGELFF.

The chain recombines TRBV27 with TRBJ2-2; D may be TRBD2 (6 bases). V dropped 8 bases and J dropped 2 bases, with 18 bases sitting between them. Per germline, CDR1 MNHEY and CDR2 SMNVEV (reference sequence). The CDR3 covers 16 residues. This CDR3 reads CASRTGLMINTGELFF. The CDR3 DNA reads TGTGCCAGCCGAACGGGACTGATGATTAACACCGGGGAGCTGTTTTTT.

This clone has a single count. The chain combines TRBV7-8 with TRBJ2-2, with TRBD2 matching 15 bases. This CDR3 is built from 19 residues. V lost 2 bases, J lost 3 bases, and 7 bases stayed unmatched. Looked up from germline, CDR1 is SGHVS and CDR2 is FQNEAQ. DNA for the CDR3: TGTGCCAGCAGCTTACGGACTAGCGGGGGGGCCTGGGACACCGGGGAGCTGTTTTTT. Protein: CASSLRTSGGAWDTGELFF.

V is TRBV7-8 and J is TRBJ2-7; a possible D gene is TRBD2 (7 bases). V was pared by 1 base and J by 0 bases, with 13 bases between. The CDR3 extends over 16 amino acids. Germline loops: CDR1 SGHVS, CDR2 FQNEAQ. Here the CDR3 DNA reads TGTGCCAGCAGCTTAGGATCGGGGGGCCTCTCCTACGAGCAGTACTTC. Translating gives CASSLGSGGLSYEQYF.

V usage is TRBV11-3 and J usage is TRBJ2-2, with D perhaps matching TRBD2 (5 bases). The V and J ends lost 5 bases and 1 base respectively, with 8 bases between them. This CDR3 is built from 14 residues. Germline CDR1 SGHNT, CDR2 YENEEA. The CDR3 coding sequence is TGTGCCAGCAGCCCTCGGGGGAACACCGGGGAGCTGTTTTTT. It codes for CASSPRGNTGELFF.

V gene TRBV4-3 combines with J gene TRBJ2-2; 7 bases fit TRBD2. Losses at the gene ends were 1 base for V and 6 bases for J; bases not matched to a gene: 8. Germline V lookup: CDR1 LGHNA, CDR2 YSLEER. CDR3 length: 16 residues. CDR3 amino acids: CASSQAPQLAPGELFF. CDR3 DNA sequence: TGCGCCAGCAGCCAAGCCCCTCAACTAGCGCCCGGGGAGCTGTTTTTT.

The rearrangement links TRBV5-1 to TRBJ2-3; 7 bases fit TRBD1. CDR3 size: 16 residues. Germline V gives CDR1 SGHRS, CDR2 YFSETQ. Trimming took 0 bases from V and 3 from J; bases not matched to a gene: 7. DNA for the CDR3: TGCGCCAGCAGCTTGGCCTCGACAGGGTGGACAGATACGCAGTATTTT. As protein: CASSLASTGWTDTQYF.

This clone was counted between two and nine times. The CDR3 region has the DNA TGTGCCAGCAGTGAATATCCGGGACAGGGGAGATTAAATTCACCCCTCCACTTT. Amino acids: CASSEYPGQGRLNSPLHF. This rearrangement joins TRBV6-1 to TRBJ1-6, with 10 bases fitting TRBD1. Germline V gene lookup returns CDR1 MNHNS and CDR2 SASEGT. With 2 bases clipped from V and 7 bases from J, the junction kept 11 bases outside the gene matches. The CDR3 is 18 residues long.

This sequence joins TRBV11-2 and TRBJ2-5, with 7 positions matching TRBD1. V dropped 5 bases and J dropped 5; count of bases not matched to a gene: 11. This CDR3 comprises 15 residues. Germline loops: CDR1 SGHAT, CDR2 FQNNGV. The CDR3 spells CASSPETGPSETQYF. CDR3 nucleotide sequence: TGTGCCAGCAGCCCGGAGACAGGGCCCTCGGAGACCCAGTACTTC.

The chain couples TRBV9 to TRBJ1-5; no firm D call. The germline gives CDR1 SGDLS, CDR2 YYNGEE. With 0 bases removed from V and 4 bases from J, the gap between germline ends came to 11 bases. This CDR3 contains 15 residues. CDR3 in amino acids: CASSVGWQYNQPQHF. CDR3 coding DNA: TGTGCCAGCAGCGTAGGATGGCAGTATAATCAGCCCCAGCATTTT.

This clone is a singleton in its sample. The chain combines TRBV27 with TRBJ1-5, with 7 bases fitting TRBD1. The ends lost 5 bases at V and 4 bases at J; junction bases unmatched: 5. Germline CDR1 MNHEY, CDR2 SMNVEV (reference sequence). The CDR3 is made up of 14 amino acids. The CDR3 loop reads CASSLRDSNQPQHF. CDR3 DNA sequence: TGTGCCAGCAGTCTCCGGGACAGTAATCAGCCCCAGCATTTT.

The genes are TRBV12-5 and TRBJ1-6; D gene ambiguous. The ends were cut back, 6 bases at V and 9 bases at J, with 15 bases in the middle. CDR3 size: 14 residues. CDR1 and CDR2 (germline): LGHNT, FRNRAP. CDR3 region: CASGLSAGASPLHF. In nucleotides, the CDR3 is TGTGCTAGTGGGTTGTCCGCCGGTGCTTCACCCCTCCACTTT.

CDR3 bases: TGTGCCAGCACTACAGGGGGCGCCGCCGGGGAGCTGTTTTTT. Protein product: CASTTGGAAGELFF. The chain employs TRBV6-5 and TRBJ2-2, with TRBD1 matching 9 bases. The CDR3 extends over 14 amino acids. The germline V gene encodes CDR1 MNHEY and CDR2 SVGAGI. V lost 7 bases to trimming and J lost 6 bases; unmatched junction nucleotides: 6.

The J gene is TRBJ1-4, the V gene TRBV7-6; 7 bases match TRBD1. The CDR3 spans 14 residues. Germline V lookup: CDR1 SGHVS, CDR2 FNYEAQ. J was trimmed by 8 bases and V by 3 bases; bases with no gene match: 6. CDR3 nucleotides: TGTGCCAGCAGCTTGGGGACAGTAGGGGAAAAACTGTTTTTT. Amino acid sequence: CASSLGTVGEKLFF.

This sequence joins TRBV11-1 and TRBJ2-7, with D perhaps matching TRBD1 (6 bases). Germline V lookup: CDR1 SGHAT, CDR2 FQDESV (reference sequence). The CDR3 runs 16 residues. V lost 5 bases, J lost 0 bases, and 17 bases lay in between. In DNA form, the CDR3 reads TGTGCCAGCAGCCCGAATGGGGGCAGAGACTCCTACGAGCAGTACTTC. Encoded protein: CASSPNGGRDSYEQYF. Full variable domain (rest looked up from reference TRBV11-1 and TRBJ2-7): EAEVAQSPRYKITEKSQAVAFWCDPISGHATLYWYRQILGQGPELLVQFQDESVVDDSQLPKDRFSAERLKGVDSTLKIQPAELGDSAMYLCASSPNGGRDSYEQYFGPGTRLTVT.

The V and J genes are TRBV19 and TRBJ2-1; 10 bases match TRBD1. This CDR3 contains 17 residues. V shed 0 bases and J 8 bases; nucleotides not matched to a gene: 10. Germline CDR1 LNHDA, CDR2 SQIVND (reference sequence). CDR3 DNA: TGTGCCAGTAGTATAGATCTATCGGGACAGGGGCTCGATGAGCAGTTCTTC. Amino acid sequence: CASSIDLSGQGLDEQFF.

The V call is TRBV7-2, the J call TRBJ2-5; TRBD1 might be the D (5 bases). Germline-derived CDR1 and CDR2 are SGHTA and FQGNSA. Trimming stripped 5 bases from V and 3 bases from J, with 10 bases between. The CDR3 has 13 amino acids. The CDR3 DNA follows: TGTGCCAGCAGCCCCGCCAGGGAAGAGACCCAGTACTTC. Translation: CASSPAREETQYF.

The V gene is TRBV13, the J gene TRBJ1-6, with 8 bases aligning to TRBD1. Germline CDR1 is PRHDT and CDR2 is FYEKMQ (reference sequence). The CDR3 covers 17 residues. Unmatched junction bases numbered 7, after V lost 1 base and J lost 5 bases. The CDR3 nucleotides read TGTGCCAGCAGCTTAGCCCCCGCGACAGGGGATAATTCACCCCTCCACTTT. As protein: CASSLAPATGDNSPLHF.

V gene TRBV6-1 combines with J gene TRBJ1-1, with 8 bases lining up with TRBD1. The germline CDR1 and CDR2 sequences are MNHNS and SASEGT. The ends lost 2 bases at V and 6 bases at J; junction bases unmatched: 11. There are 16 residues in the CDR3. CDR3 in DNA: TGTGCCAGCAGTGAAACGGGCGCAGGGGGCTTAGCTGAAGCTTTCTTT. Residues: CASSETGAGGLAEAFF.